The entry below gives a single T cell receptor beta chain sequence along with its context. Deletions cut 8 bases from V and 3 bases from J, with 20 bases between. Per the germline V gene, CDR1 is MGHRA and CDR2 is YSYEKL. The length of the CDR3 is 15 residues. This sample is drawn from a study of blood T cell repertoires in COVID-19. The overall study: Acute and convalescent COVID-19 samples came from the United States, Italy and Spain. Sources were T cells, B-cell-depleted T cells, or PBMCs; the material itself was cDNA or gDNA.

Original analysis: Reference gene primers were amplified, and this amplification served to estimate nucleated cell counts. Assay: immunoSEQ multiplex PCR; the TCRdb copy retains only in-frame clones and omits some. The D gene and trimming were derived from the DNA, and the V and J assignments and clone size from that table. The sample yields 35,000 to 50,000 clones, about four fifths seen once. This clonotype was sampled from a human donor with acute or convalescent COVID-19. The donor label of this sample is uncertain. This sequence joins TRBV4-1 and TRBJ2-7; the D is unclear. Sequencing was carried out using peripheral blood. The CDR3 DNA follows: TGCGCCAGCCGCTTCAGGTTTGGGCCTGGCTACGAGCAGTACTTC. It codes for CASRFRFGPGYEQYF.